This record concerns one TCR beta chain sequence. Its specificity is unknown. The data stem from a study of cytotoxic CD8 clonotypes in ibrutinib-treated CLL. Broader study findings: The study found clonality rose at ibrutinib response, then fell toward baseline at progression. Stable or contracted on treatment, public clonotypes were also uncommon.

Cryopreserved PBMCs provided around 2.2 micrograms of genomic DNA for the TCR beta libraries. V was clipped by 4 bases and J by 0 bases, with 16 bases between them. Germline loops: CDR1 MDHEN, CDR2 SYDVKM. The CDR3 consists of 16 residues. Deep sequencing aimed at 1 in 200,000 to 1 in 1 million T cells' resolution. Here immunoSEQ multiplex PCR was the method, and the copy in TCRdb shows in-frame clones only, minus some. The repertoire holds some 200,000 clones, with approximately 70% as singletons. The TCR sequence derives from a human donor with chronic lymphocytic leukemia. The chain joins TRBV28 to TRBJ2-7; no clear D gene. Sequencing was performed on PBMCs, taken after 12 months of ibrutinib treatment. The CDR3 here is CASSSPDGSSSYEQYF. CDR3 DNA: TGTGCCAGCAGTTCCCCTGACGGGTCGAGCTCCTACGAGCAGTACTTC.